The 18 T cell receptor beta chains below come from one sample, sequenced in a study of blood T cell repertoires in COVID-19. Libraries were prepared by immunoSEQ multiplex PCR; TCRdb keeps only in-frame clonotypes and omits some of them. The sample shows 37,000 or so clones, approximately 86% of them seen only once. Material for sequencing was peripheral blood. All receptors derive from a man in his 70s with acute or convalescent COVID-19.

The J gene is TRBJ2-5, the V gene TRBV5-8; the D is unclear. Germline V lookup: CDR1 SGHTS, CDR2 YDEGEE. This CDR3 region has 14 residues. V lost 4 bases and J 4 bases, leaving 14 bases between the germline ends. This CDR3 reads CASSSLQIRETQYF. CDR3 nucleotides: TGTGCCAGCAGCAGCCTACAGATTCGAGAGACCCAGTACTTC.

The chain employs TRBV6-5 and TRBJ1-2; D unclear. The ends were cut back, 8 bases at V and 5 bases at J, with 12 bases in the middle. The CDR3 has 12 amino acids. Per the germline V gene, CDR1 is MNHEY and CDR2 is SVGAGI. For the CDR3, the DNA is TGTGCCAGCTCCAGTTCCCGTTATGGCTACACCTTC. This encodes CASSSSRYGYTF.

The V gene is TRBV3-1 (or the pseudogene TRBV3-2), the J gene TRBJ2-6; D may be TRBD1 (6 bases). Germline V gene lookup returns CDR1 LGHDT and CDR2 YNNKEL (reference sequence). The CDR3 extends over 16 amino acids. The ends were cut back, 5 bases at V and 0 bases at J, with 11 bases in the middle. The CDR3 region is CASSDTGSSGANVLTF. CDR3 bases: TGTGCCAGCAGCGATACAGGGAGCTCTGGGGCCAACGTCCTGACTTTC.

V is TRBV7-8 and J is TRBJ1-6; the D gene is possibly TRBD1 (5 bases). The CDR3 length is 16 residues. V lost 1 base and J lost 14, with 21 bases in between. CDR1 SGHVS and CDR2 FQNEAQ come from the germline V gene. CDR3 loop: CASSLVSGRVSDSLHF. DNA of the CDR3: TGTGCCAGCAGCTTAGTATCAGGCAGGGTGTCGGATTCCCTCCACTTT. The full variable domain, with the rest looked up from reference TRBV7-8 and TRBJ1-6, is GAGVSQSPRYKVAKRGQDVALRCDPISGHVSLFWYQQALGQGPEFLTYFQNEAQLDKSGLPSDRFFAERPEGSVSTLKIQRTQQEDSAVYLCASSLVSGRVSDSLHFGNGTRLTVT.

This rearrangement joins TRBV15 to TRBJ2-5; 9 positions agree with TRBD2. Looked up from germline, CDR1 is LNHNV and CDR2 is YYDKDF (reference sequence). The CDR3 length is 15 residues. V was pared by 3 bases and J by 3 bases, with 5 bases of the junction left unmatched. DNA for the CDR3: TGTGCCACCAGCAGGGACCGCGGGGGGGAAGAGACCCAGTACTTC. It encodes CATSRDRGGEETQYF.

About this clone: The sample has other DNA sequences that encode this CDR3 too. CDR3 residues: CASSPLSGEQFF. The CDR3 nucleotides are TGTGCCAGCTCCCCCCTTAGCGGGGAGCAGTTCTTC. The J gene is TRBJ2-1, the V gene TRBV18; 7 bases agree with TRBD2. The CDR3 has 12 residues. Germline V gives CDR1 KGHSH, CDR2 LQKENI. J was trimmed by 10 bases and V by 6 bases; bases with no gene match: 6.

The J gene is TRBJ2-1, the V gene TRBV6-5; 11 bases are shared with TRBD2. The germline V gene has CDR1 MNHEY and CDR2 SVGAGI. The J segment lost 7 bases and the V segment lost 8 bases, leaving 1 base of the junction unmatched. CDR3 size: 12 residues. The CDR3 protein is CASGTSGNEQFF. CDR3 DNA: TGTGCCAGCGGGACTAGCGGTAATGAGCAGTTCTTC.

The CDR3 bases are TGTGCCAGCTCCACCCCCCAGGGAGGTGGCTACACCTTC. Translation gives CASSTPQGGGYTF. This chain uses TRBV18 with TRBJ1-2; D is perhaps TRBD1 (5 bases). This CDR3 has 13 residues. In germline, CDR1 is KGHSH, CDR2 LQKENI. V was cut by 6 bases and J by 7 bases, with 15 bases left in between.

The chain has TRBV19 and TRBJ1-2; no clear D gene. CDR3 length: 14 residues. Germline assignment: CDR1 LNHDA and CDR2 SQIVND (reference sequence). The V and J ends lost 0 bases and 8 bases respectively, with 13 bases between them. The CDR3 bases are TGTGCCAGTAGTATAGACGGTGGGTACGGGGGCTACACCTTC. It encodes CASSIDGGYGGYTF.

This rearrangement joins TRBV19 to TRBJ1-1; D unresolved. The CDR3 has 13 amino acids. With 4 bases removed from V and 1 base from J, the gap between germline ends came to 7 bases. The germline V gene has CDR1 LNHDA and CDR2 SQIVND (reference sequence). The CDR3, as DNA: TGTGCCAGTAGTACGACGGGGAACACTGAAGCTTTCTTT. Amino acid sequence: CASSTTGNTEAFF.

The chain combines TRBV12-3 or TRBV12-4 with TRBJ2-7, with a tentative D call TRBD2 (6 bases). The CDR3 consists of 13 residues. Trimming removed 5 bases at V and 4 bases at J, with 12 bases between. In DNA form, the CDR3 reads TGTGCCAGCAGTGTTAGCGGAATGTACGAGCAGTACTTC. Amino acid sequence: CASSVSGMYEQYF.

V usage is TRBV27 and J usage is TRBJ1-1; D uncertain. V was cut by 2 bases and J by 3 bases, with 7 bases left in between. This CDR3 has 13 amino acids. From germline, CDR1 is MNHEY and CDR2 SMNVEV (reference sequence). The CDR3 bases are TGTGCCAGCAGTTTACCCGGGGACACTGAAGCTTTCTTT. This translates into CASSLPGDTEAFF.

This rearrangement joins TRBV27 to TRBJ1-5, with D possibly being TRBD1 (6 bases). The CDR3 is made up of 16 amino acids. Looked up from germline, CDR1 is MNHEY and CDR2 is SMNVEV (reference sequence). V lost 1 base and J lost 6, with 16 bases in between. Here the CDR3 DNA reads TGTGCCAGCAGTTTATACAGGGATGATCGGGGTCAGCCCCAGCATTTT. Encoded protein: CASSLYRDDRGQPQHF.

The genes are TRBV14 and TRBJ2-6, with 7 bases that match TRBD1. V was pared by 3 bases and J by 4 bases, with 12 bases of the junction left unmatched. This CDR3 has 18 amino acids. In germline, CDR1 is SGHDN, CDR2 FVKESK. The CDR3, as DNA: TGTGCCAGCAGCCATAGGACAGGTGGTGGGACCGGGGCCAACGTCCTGACTTTC. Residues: CASSHRTGGGTGANVLTF.

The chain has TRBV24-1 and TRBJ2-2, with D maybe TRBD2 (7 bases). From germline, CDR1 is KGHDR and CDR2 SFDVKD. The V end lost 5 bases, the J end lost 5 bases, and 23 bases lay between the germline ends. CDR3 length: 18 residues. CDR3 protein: CATSGLGPGGQRTGELFF. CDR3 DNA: TGTGCCACCAGTGGACTGGGACCGGGGGGCCAACGTACCGGGGAGCTGTTTTTT.

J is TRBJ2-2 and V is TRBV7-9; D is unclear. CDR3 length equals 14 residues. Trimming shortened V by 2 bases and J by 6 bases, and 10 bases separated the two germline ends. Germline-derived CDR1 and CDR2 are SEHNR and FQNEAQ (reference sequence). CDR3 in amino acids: CASSLLATAGELFF. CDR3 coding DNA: TGTGCCAGCAGCTTACTCGCAACTGCCGGGGAGCTGTTTTTT.

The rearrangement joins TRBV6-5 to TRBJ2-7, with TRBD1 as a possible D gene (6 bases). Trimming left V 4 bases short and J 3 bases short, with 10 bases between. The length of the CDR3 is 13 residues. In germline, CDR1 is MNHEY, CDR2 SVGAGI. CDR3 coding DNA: TGTGCCAGCAGTTTCCGGACAGTCTACGAGCAGTACTTC. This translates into CASSFRTVYEQYF.

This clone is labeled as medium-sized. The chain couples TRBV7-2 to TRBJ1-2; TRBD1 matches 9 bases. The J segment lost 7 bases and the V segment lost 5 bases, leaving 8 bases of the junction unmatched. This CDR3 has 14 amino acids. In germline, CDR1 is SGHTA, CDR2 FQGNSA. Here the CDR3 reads CASSAQGALGGYTF. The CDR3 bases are TGTGCCAGCAGCGCACAGGGGGCGTTAGGTGGCTACACCTTC.